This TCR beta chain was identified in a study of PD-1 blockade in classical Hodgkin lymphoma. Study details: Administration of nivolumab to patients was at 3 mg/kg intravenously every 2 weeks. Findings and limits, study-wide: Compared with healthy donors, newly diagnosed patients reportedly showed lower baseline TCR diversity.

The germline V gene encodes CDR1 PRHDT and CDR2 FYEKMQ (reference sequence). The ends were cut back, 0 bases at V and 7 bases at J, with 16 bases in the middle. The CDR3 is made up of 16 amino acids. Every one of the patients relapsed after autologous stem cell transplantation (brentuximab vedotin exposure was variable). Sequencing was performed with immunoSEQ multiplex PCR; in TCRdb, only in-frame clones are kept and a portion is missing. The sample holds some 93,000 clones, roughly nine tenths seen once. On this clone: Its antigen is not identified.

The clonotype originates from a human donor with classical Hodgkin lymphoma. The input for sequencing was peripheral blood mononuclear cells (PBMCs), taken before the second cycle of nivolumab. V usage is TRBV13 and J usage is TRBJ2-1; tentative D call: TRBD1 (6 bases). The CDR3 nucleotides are TGTGCCAGCAGCTTAGGGTGGGGGCATATCGGGAATGAGCAGTTCTTC. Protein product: CASSLGWGHIGNEQFF.